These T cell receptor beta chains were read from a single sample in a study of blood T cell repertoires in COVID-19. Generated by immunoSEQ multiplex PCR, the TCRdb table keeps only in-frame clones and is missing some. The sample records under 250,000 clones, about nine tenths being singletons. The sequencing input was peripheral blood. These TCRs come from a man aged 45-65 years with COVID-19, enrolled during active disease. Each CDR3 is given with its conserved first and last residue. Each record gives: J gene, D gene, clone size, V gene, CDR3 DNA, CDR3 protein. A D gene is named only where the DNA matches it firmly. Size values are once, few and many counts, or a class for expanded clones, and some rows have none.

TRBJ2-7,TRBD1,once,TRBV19,TGTGCCAGTAGTCCGGGACAGGGTACGGAGCAGTACTTC,CASSPGQGTEQYF
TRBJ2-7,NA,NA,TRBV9,TGTGCCAGCAGCCCGGGACACTACGAGCAGTACTTC,CASSPGHYEQYF
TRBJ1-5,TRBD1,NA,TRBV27,TGTGCCAGCAGTCCTGGGACAGGCGTACAGCCCCAGCATTTT,CASSPGTGVQPQHF
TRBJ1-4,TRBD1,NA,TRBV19,TGTGCCAGTAGTCGGACAGGGGGGGATGGAATGAAAGTGCTGTTTTTT,CASSRTGGDGMKVLFF
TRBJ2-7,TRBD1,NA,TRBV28,TGTGCCAGCAGTCTACCGGGACAGATGTTCTACGAGCAGTACTTC,CASSLPGQMFYEQYF
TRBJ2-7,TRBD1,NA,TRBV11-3,TGTGCCAGCAGCTTTGCTGGACAGGGCCCCTACGAGCAGTACTTC,CASSFAGQGPYEQYF
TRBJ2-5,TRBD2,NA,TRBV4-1,TGCGCCAGCAGCCAAGGCGGGGGGGGCCAAGAGACCCAGTACTTC,CASSQGGGGQETQYF
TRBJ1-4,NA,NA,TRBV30,TGTGCCTGGAGTTCGGGGACACAAGACTATGAAAAACTGTTTTTT,CAWSSGTQDYEKLFF
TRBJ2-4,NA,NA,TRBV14,TGTGCCAGCAGCCAACTGGGGGCTTACATTCAGTACTTC,CASSQLGAYIQYF
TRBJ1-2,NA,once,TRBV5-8,TGTGCCAGCAGCTTGGCCCCCGGACTGAGCTATGGCTACACCTTC,CASSLAPGLSYGYTF
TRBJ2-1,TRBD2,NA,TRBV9,TGTGCCAGCAGCGTAGCGGGGGGGGGACTAGCGAAAGAGCAGTTCTTC,CASSVAGGGLAKEQFF
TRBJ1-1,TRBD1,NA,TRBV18,TGTGCCAGCTCAGGACAGGGGAACATGAACACTGAAGCTTTCTTT,CASSGQGNMNTEAFF
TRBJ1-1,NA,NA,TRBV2,TGTGCCAGCAATACAGGGAGAAACACTGAAGCTTTCTTT,CASNTGRNTEAFF
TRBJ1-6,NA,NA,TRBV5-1,TGCGCCAGCAGCGCAACAGAAATGGGTTCACCCCTCCACTTT,CASSATEMGSPLHF
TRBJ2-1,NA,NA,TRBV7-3,TGTGCCAGCAGCCCGGGAAACTACAATGAGCAGTTCTTC,CASSPGNYNEQFF
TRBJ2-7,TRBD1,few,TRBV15,TGTGCCACCAGCAGATCTTTACCGGGACAGGCCACGACCAAAGAGCAGTACTTC,CATSRSLPGQATTKEQYF
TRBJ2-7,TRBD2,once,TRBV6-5,TGTGCCAGCAGCCCGGGACTAGCGGGAGGGGGCGAGCAGTACTTC,CASSPGLAGGGEQYF
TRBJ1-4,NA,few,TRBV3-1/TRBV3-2,TGTGCCAGCAGCCAAGCTGATGAAAAACTGTTTTTT,CASSQADEKLFF
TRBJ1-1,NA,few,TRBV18,TGTGCCAGCTCACCAGCGAGTACTGAAGCTTTCTTT,CASSPASTEAFF
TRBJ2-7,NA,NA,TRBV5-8,TGTGCCAGCGGCGACGACAGGTTCTCCTACGAGCAGTACTTC,CASGDDRFSYEQYF
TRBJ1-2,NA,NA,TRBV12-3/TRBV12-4,TGTGCCAGCAGTTTTTCGGACTATGGCTACACCTTC,CASSFSDYGYTF
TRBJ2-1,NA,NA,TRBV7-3,TGTGCCAGCAGCTTAAACTGGGGGCTCTACAATGAGCAGTTCTTC,CASSLNWGLYNEQFF
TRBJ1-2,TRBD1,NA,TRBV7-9,TGTGCCAGCAGACTGCCCCTCCCCGGGACAGGGGTTGTGAGCTATGGCTACACCTTC,CASRLPLPGTGVVSYGYTF
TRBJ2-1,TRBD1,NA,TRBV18,TGTGCCAGCTCACCCCAACAGGGGTCGAGTGAGCAGTTCTTC,CASSPQQGSSEQFF
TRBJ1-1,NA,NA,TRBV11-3,TGTGCCAGCGGACTATCCATTAACACTGAAGCTTTCTTT,CASGLSINTEAFF
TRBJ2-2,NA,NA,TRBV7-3,TGTGCCAGCAGCTTAGGGGTGGGGCGAAGCGCCACCGGGGAGCTGTTTTTT,CASSLGVGRSATGELFF
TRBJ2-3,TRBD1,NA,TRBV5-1,TGCGCCAGCAGCTTACAGGGGGCAGGTGGCACAGATACGCAGTATTTT,CASSLQGAGGTDTQYF
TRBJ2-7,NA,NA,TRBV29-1,TGCAGCGTTGGCCCGGGAGTCCCCTACGAGCAGTACTTC,CSVGPGVPYEQYF
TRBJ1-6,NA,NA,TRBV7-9,TGTGCCAGCAGCTTACTGCCCAGGGGTAATTCACCCCTCCACTTT,CASSLLPRGNSPLHF
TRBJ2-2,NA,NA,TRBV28,TGTGCCAGCGGACAGAACACCGGGGAGCTGTTTTTT,CASGQNTGELFF
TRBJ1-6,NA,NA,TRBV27,TGTGCCAGCAGCGACAGGCGCAATTCACCCCTCCACTTT,CASSDRRNSPLHF
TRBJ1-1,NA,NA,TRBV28,TGTGCCAGCAGTTCCCCGACAGGGAACACTGAAGCTTTCTTT,CASSSPTGNTEAFF
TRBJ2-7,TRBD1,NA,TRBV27,TGTGCCAGCAGTATGAAACTAAACAGGGGGGCCGACTACGAGCAGTACTTC,CASSMKLNRGADYEQYF
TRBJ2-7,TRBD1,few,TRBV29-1,TGCAGCGTTGGGGACAGGGCGAGGCGCGAGCAGTACTTC,CSVGDRARREQYF
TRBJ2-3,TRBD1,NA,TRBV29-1,TGCAGCACTACAGGGGGCCAGGCAGATACGCAGTATTTT,CSTTGGQADTQYF
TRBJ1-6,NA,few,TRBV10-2,TGCGCCAGCAGCCCGAGGGCGGATTCACCCCTCCACTTT,CASSPRADSPLHF
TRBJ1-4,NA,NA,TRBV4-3,TGCGCCAGCAGCCTCAGGGCAACTAATGAAAAACTGTTTTTT,CASSLRATNEKLFF
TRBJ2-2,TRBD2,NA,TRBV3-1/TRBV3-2,TGTGCCAGCAGCCAAGATACTAGCGGGAGATTGGTCGGGGAGCTGTTTTTT,CASSQDTSGRLVGELFF
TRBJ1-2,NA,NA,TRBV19,TGTGCCAGTAGTATTATCCCACCCTACTCGGGGGGCTACACCTTC,CASSIIPPYSGGYTF
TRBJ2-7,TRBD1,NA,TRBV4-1,TGCGCCAGCAGCCAAGATAGAGGGACAGGGTTTGAGCAGTACTTC,CASSQDRGTGFEQYF
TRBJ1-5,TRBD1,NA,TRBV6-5,TGTGCCACCCGACAGGGGAGAGAGCCCCAGCATTTT,CATRQGREPQHF
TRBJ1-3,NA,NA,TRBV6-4,TGTGCCAGCAGTGAGGGGCAGCCTGACGACGGAAACACCATATATTTT,CASSEGQPDDGNTIYF
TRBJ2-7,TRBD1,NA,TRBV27,TGTGCCAGCAGTGGGGGGGACAGGGGCAACGAGCAGTACTTC,CASSGGDRGNEQYF
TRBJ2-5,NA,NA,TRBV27,TGTGCCAGCAGTCCACTTATTGGTCAGGGCTTAGGAGAGACCCAGTACTTC,CASSPLIGQGLGETQYF
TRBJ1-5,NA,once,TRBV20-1,TGCAGTGCTAGTGGAGGGAACCAGCCCCAGCATTTT,CSASGGNQPQHF
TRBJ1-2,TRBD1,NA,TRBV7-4,TGTGCCAGCTTATTACAGGGGTACACCTTC,CASLLQGYTF
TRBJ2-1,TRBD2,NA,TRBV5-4,TGTGCCAGCAGCTTGGCGGGACTAGCGGGGGTGAATGAGCAGTTCTTC,CASSLAGLAGVNEQFF
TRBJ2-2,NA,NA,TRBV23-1,TGCGCCAGCAGTCAATCTCCGGGGAACACCGGGGAGCTGTTTTTT,CASSQSPGNTGELFF
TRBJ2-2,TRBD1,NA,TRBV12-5,TGTGCTAGTGGTTCGTGGCAGGGGGCGACCGGGGAGCTGTTTTTT,CASGSWQGATGELFF
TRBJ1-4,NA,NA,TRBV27,TGTGCCAGCAGTTTCAACAGCCATAATGAAAAACTGTTTTTT,CASSFNSHNEKLFF
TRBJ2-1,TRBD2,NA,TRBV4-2,TGTGCCAGCAGCCAAGATTTCGGACTAGCGGGAGCCCTCTCCCGGAATGAGCAGTTCTTC,CASSQDFGLAGALSRNEQFF
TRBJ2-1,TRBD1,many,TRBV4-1,TGCGCCAGCAGCCCATGGACAGGGGGGATCCGGGCGCAGTTCTTC,CASSPWTGGIRAQFF
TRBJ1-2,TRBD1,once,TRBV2,TGTGCCAGCAGGGGTAGGGACAGGTTTGGCTACACCTTC,CASRGRDRFGYTF
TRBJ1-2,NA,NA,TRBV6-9,TGTGCCAGCAGTTTCTATAACTATGGCTACACCTTC,CASSFYNYGYTF
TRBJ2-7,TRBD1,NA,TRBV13,TGTGCCAGCAGCTTATTTTCCCGGGACAGAGCCTACGAGCAGTACTTC,CASSLFSRDRAYEQYF
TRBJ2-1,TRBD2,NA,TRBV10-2,TGCGCCAGCAGTGAGCGTACTAGCGGGGTGAAGTCCTACAATGAGCAGTTCTTC,CASSERTSGVKSYNEQFF
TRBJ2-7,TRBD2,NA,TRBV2,TGTGCCAGCAGTGAAACTAGCGGGGCACCCTACGAGCAGTACTTC,CASSETSGAPYEQYF
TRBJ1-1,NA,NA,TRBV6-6,TGTGCCAGCAGAGCGAGGGATTTGAACACTGAAGCTTTCTTT,CASRARDLNTEAFF
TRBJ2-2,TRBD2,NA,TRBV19,TGTGCCAGTAGTATAGTTCCGGGGGGAACCGGGGAGCTGTTTTTT,CASSIVPGGTGELFF